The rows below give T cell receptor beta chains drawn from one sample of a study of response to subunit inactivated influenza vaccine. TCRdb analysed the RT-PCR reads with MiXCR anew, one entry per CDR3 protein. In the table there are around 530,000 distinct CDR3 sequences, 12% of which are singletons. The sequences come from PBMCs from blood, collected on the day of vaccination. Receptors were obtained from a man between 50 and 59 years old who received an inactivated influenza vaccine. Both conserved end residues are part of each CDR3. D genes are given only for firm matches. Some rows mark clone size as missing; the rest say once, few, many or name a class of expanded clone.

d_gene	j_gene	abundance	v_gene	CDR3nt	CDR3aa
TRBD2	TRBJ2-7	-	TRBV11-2	TGTGCCAGCAGCTTAGACCCGGGGGGGATCTACGAGCAGTACTTC	CASSLDPGGIYEQYF
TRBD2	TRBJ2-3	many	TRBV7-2	TGTGCCAGCAGCTTAGCCGCTAGCGGGAGCACAGATACGCAGTATTTT	CASSLAASGSTDTQYF
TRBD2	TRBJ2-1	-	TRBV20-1	TGCAGTGTTAGGACTAGCGGGAGTGGCGATGAGCAGTTCTTC	CSVRTSGSGDEQFF
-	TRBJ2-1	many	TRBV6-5	TGTGCCAGCAGTTACTCGGCTGGGGGCAATGAGCAGTTCTTC	CASSYSAGGNEQFF
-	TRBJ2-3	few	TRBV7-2	TGTGCCAGCAGCTTAGGGCCAGGGCTTGCAGATACGCAGTATTTT	CASSLGPGLADTQYF
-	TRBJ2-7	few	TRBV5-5	TGTGCCAGCAGCTTGGCGGTAGAAGCCTACGAGCAGTACTTC	CASSLAVEAYEQYF
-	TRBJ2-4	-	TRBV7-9	TGTGCCAGCAGCCTACAAGGGAACGTAGCCAAAAACATTCAGTACTTC	CASSLQGNVAKNIQYF
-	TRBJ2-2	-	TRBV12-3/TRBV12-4	TGTGCCAGCAAACCTCCGGCGGGGAACACCGGGGAGCTGTTTTTT	CASKPPAGNTGELFF
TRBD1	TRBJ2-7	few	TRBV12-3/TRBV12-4	TGTGCCAGCAGTTTAGAGACGGCAGGGGGCTGGTACGAGCAGTACTTC	CASSLETAGGWYEQYF
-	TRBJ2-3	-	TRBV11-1	TGTGCCAGCAGTTTCCCTAACGGACCGGGACGACCTACAGATACGCAGTATTTT	CASSFPNGPGRPTDTQYF
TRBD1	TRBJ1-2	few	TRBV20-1	TGCAGTGCTAGAGCCCCGGGACAGGGAGGAGGAGGCTACACCTTC	CSARAPGQGGGGYTF
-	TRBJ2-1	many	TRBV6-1	TGTGCCAGCAGCATTAACCGGGACTCTTGGAACAATGAGCAGTTCTTC	CASSINRDSWNNEQFF
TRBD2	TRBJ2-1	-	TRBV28	TGTGCCAGCAGTTTACCAATGACTAGCGGGAGGGAGGGCAATGAGCAGTTCTTC	CASSLPMTSGREGNEQFF
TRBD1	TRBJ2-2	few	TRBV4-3	TGCGCCAGCAGCAATTGGAGGGGGACAGGGACCGGGGAGCTGTTTTTT	CASSNWRGTGTGELFF
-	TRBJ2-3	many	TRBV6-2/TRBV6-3	TGTGCCAGCAGTGACAACCGGGGTACGCAGTATTTT	CASSDNRGTQYF
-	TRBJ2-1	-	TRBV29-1	TGCAGCGTTGAAACAGGGTTCTCCTTCAATGAGCAGTTCTTC	CSVETGFSFNEQFF
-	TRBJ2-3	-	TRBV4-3	TGCGCCAGCAGTCCTCGACAGGTGTCAGATACGCAGTATTTT	CASSPRQVSDTQYF
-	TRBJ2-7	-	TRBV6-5	TGTGCCAGCAGTTACCGACAGGACTACTACGAGCAGTACTTC	CASSYRQDYYEQYF
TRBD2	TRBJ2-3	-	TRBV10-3	TGTGCCATCAGCCTCGGGGGGACAGATACGCAGTATTTT	CAISLGGTDTQYF
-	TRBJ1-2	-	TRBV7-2	TGTGCCAGCAGCTTAGTATCAGGGGATGGCTATGGCTACACCTTC	CASSLVSGDGYGYTF
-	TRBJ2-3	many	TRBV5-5	TGTGCCAGCAGCTTGCGTTTTGTAGAATCGCAGTATTTT	CASSLRFVESQYF
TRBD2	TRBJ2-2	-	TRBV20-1	TGCTGTGCTAGAGATCTCGGGACTAGCGGATACACCGGGGAGCTGTTTTTT	CCARDLGTSGYTGELFF
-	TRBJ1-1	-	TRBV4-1	TGCGCCAGCAGCCCACTCGGACGGCTGAAAACTGAAGCTTTCTTT	CASSPLGRLKTEAFF
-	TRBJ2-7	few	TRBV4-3	TGCGCCAGCAGCCAAGATTGGGACCGGGCCTACGAGCAGTACTTC	CASSQDWDRAYEQYF
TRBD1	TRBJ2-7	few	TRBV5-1	TGCGCCAGCAGCTTGGTGGACAGGGTCTACGAGCAGTACTTC	CASSLVDRVYEQYF
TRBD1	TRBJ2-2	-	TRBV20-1	TGCAGTGCCCTACAGGGGTCTACCACCGGGGAGCTGTTTTTT	CSALQGSTTGELFF
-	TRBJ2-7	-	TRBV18	TGTGCCAGCTCACCCTCCCTCGAGCCTCTCGAGCAGTACTTC	CASSPSLEPLEQYF
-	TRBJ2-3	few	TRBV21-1	TGTGCCAGCAGGACAGGGGTGGGGCCAGATACGCAGTATTTT	CASRTGVGPDTQYF
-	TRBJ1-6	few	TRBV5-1	TGCGCCAGCAGCTCGCTGGGGGGGGTCTCCTATAATTCACCCCTCCACTTT	CASSSLGGVSYNSPLHF
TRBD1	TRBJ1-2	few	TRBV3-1	TGTGCCAGCAGCCCCTCAGGGGGACCGGGGGGCTACACCTTC	CASSPSGGPGGYTF
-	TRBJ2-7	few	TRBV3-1	TGTGCCAGCAGCCAAGGGGCCCTAGAGAGCGAGCAGTACTTC	CASSQGALESEQYF
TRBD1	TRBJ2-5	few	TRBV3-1	TGTGCCAGCAGACTCGGACAGGTCCAAGAGACCCAGTACTTC	CASRLGQVQETQYF
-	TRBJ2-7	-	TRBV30	TGTGCCGGGAATATAGGGGGGTTCTACGAGCAGTACTTC	CAGNIGGFYEQYF
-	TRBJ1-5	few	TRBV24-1	TGTGCCACCAGTGATCCCCTAGTGAGGGGCGCACGGAATCAGCCCCAGCATTTT	CATSDPLVRGARNQPQHF
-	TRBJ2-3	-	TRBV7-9	TGTGCCAGCACCAGCAGTACGGGAGCAGCAGATACGCAGTATTTT	CASTSSTGAADTQYF
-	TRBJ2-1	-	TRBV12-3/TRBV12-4	TGTGCCAGCAGTCCGGGTGAGGGGGGGGGTGATGAGCAGTTCTTC	CASSPGEGGGDEQFF
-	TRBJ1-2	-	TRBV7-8	TGTGCCAGCAGCTTACGATTCCCTCCTCGGGACTATGGCTACACCTTC	CASSLRFPPRDYGYTF
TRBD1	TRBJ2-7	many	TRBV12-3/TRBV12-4	TGTGCCAGCAGCAGGGGACAGGTTCGGTACGAGCAGTACTTC	CASSRGQVRYEQYF
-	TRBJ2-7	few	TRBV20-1	TGCAGTGCTAGAGATGGGCTGGCTAGCTACGAGCAGTACTTC	CSARDGLASYEQYF
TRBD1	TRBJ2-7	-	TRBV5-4	TGTGCCAGCAGCGAGGGACAGTCTCACGAGCAGTACTTC	CASSEGQSHEQYF
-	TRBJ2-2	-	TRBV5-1	TGCGCCAGCAGCTTACAGAGGACTCAGCACGGGGAGCTGTTTTTT	CASSLQRTQHGELFF
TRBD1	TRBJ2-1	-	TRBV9	TGTGCCAGCAGCGGGGACAGAGACAGAAGCTCCTACAATGAGCAGTTCTTC	CASSGDRDRSSYNEQFF
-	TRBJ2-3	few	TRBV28	TGTGCCAGCAGACAGCTGCTACACACAGATACGCAGTATTTT	CASRQLLHTDTQYF
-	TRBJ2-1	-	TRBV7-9	TGTGCCAGCAGCTTAGGGTTTGACGGGAGTGGGTCCGATGAGCAGTTCTTC	CASSLGFDGSGSDEQFF
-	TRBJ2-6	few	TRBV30	TGTGCCTCATCCGCCCGCTCTGGGGCCAACGTCCTGACTTTC	CASSARSGANVLTF